This T cell receptor beta chain was sequenced for a study of T cells in Graves' hyperthyroidism and ophthalmopathy. Worth noting for this clonotype: The antigen is not known.

Points from the study as a whole: Blood held most thyroid clonotypes expanded above 0.001 frequency.

Absent ophthalmopathy progression within 18 months defined stable Graves' hyperthyroidism. Germline values: CDR1 SGHDT, CDR2 YYEEEE. CDR3 length: 14 amino acids. Trimming removed 3 bases at V and 4 bases at J, with 12 bases between. The investigators amplified TCR beta CDR3 regions from RNA transcripts. HTBI primers were used for first-round RT-PCR of the TCR CDR3. TCRdb recomputed calls from the multiplex PCR reads with MiXCR, one row per CDR3 protein. Seen here are some 560,000 distinct CDR3 sequences, 15% to 17% observed once, and the top ten hold around 6.6%. This rearrangement joins TRBV5-6 to TRBJ2-3; D might be TRBD2 (6 bases). The sequence came from a woman younger than 45 with Graves' hyperthyroidism. The sequencing input was blood. CDR3 sequence (DNA): TGTGCCAGCAGCTCGCCGGACTATTCAGATACGCAGTATTTT. It specifies CASSSPDYSDTQYF.